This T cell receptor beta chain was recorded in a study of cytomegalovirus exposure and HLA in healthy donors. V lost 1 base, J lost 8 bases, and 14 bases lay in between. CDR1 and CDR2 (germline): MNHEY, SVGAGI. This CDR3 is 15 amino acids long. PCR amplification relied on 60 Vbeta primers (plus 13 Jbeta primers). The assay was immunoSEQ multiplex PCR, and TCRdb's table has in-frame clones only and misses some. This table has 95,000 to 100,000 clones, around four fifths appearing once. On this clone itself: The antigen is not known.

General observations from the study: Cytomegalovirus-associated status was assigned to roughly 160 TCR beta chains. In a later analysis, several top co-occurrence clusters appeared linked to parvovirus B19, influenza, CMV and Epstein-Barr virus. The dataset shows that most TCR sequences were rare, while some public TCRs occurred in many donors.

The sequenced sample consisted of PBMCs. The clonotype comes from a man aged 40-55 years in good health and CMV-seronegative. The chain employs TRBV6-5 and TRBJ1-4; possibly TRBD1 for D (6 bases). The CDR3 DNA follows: TGTGCCAGCAGTTACTTTACAGGGATCGGCGAAAAACTGTTTTTT. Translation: CASSYFTGIGEKLFF.